The 14 T cell receptor beta chains in this list originate from one sample, sequenced in a study of regulatory T cells in long-lasting Graves disease. As to time point: newly diagnosed GD, antithyroid drugs for less than 3 months. The TCR library was made from RNA extracted from PBMCs. CDR3-region Arm-PCR and iRepertoire HTBI primers produced the TCR beta libraries. One entry per CDR3 protein results from TCRdb running MiXCR on the multiplex PCR reads. The sample has hundreds of thousands of distinct CDR3 sequences, around 15% seen once; the top ten hold around 18%. These same records also appear under a second study, on T cells in Graves' hyperthyroidism and ophthalmopathy.

The sequences come from peripheral blood mononuclear cells (PBMCs), collected at new diagnosis, from a patient treated with antithyroid drugs. These receptors came from a woman between 25 and 40 years old with Graves disease.

The chain recombines TRBV11-2 with TRBJ1-5; 12 nucleotides match TRBD1. The CDR3 spans 15 residues. The V and J ends lost 4 bases and 5 bases, in that order; junction bases with no gene match: 3. Germline V gives CDR1 SGHAT, CDR2 FQNNGV. In DNA form, the CDR3 reads TGTGCCAGCAGCTGGGACAGGGGGCTGCATCAGCCCCAGCATTTT. Amino acids: CASSWDRGLHQPQHF.

This clonotype has only a few counts. The genes are TRBV28 and TRBJ1-2, with D maybe TRBD1 (6 bases). Germline loops: CDR1 MDHEN, CDR2 SYDVKM. The CDR3 covers 13 residues. V lost 11 bases and J lost 4, with 17 bases in between. CDR3 sequence reads: CAALPQGFYGYTF. CDR3 nucleotides: TGTGCCGCCCTACCCCAGGGGTTCTATGGCTACACCTTC.

This clonotype occurred a few times. The J gene is TRBJ2-1, the V gene TRBV6-2 or TRBV6-3, with TRBD2 matching over 7 bases. Germline V gene data show CDR1 as MNHEY and CDR2 as SVGEGT. The CDR3 extends over 16 amino acids. J was trimmed by 2 bases and V by 5 bases; bases with no gene match: 9. The chain's CDR3 is CASSAGTRGTYNEQFF. CDR3 sequence (DNA): TGTGCCAGCAGTGCCGGCACGCGGGGGACCTACAATGAGCAGTTCTTC.

This clonotype was seen a handful of times. V usage is TRBV19 and J usage is TRBJ1-1; a weak D match, TRBD1 (6 bases). CDR3 size: 13 residues. V dropped 9 bases and J dropped 5 bases, with 16 bases sitting between them. CDR1 is LNHDA, CDR2 SQIVND, per germline (reference sequence). CDR3 loop: CASRTGRETEAFF. The CDR3 coding sequence is TGTGCCAGCCGAACAGGGAGGGAGACTGAAGCTTTCTTT.

In this sample, this clonotype turned up many times. V and J are TRBV28 and TRBJ1-4, with D possibly TRBD1 on 6 matching bases. Trimming took 5 bases from V and 6 from J, leaving 13 bases between them. The germline V gene has CDR1 MDHEN and CDR2 SYDVKM. The length of the CDR3 is 14 residues. CDR3 DNA sequence: TGTGCCAGCAGTCCCCCACAGGGACATGAAAAACTGTTTTTT. Residues: CASSPPQGHEKLFF. Drawing the rest from reference TRBV28 and TRBJ1-4, the complete variable domain is DVKVTQSSRYLVKRTGEKVFLECVQDMDHENMFWYRQDPGLGLRLIYFSYDVKMKEKGDIPEGYSVSREKKERFSLILESASTNQTSMYLCASSPPQGHEKLFFGSGTQLSVL.

The CDR3 reads CAIRAGDDQPQHF. The CDR3 bases are TGTGCCATCAGAGCCGGGGACGATCAGCCCCAGCATTTT. The V and J genes are TRBV10-3 and TRBJ1-5, with a tentative D call TRBD1 (5 bases). V lost 6 bases and J 5 bases, leaving 11 bases between the germline ends. The CDR3 runs 13 residues. Germline V gene sequence: CDR1 ENHRY, CDR2 SYGVKD.

In regard to this clonotype: This sequence may be a read error, since a much larger clone differs from it by one base. This chain connects TRBV7-9 to TRBJ2-7; a possible D gene is TRBD1 (8 bases). There are 15 residues in the CDR3. The V gene's germline CDR1 is SEHNR and CDR2 FQNEAQ (reference sequence). CDR3 sequence (DNA): TGTGTCAGCAGCTCCCTACAGGGGGGGCCCTACGAGCAGTACTTC. It specifies CVSSSLQGGPYEQYF.

This clonotype was counted many times. The chain carries TRBV7-2 and TRBJ2-7; no clear D gene. Germline V gene sequence: CDR1 SGHTA, CDR2 FQGNSA. The CDR3 extends over 11 amino acids. V lost 2 bases to trimming and J lost 5 bases, with 4 bases between them. The CDR3 reads CASSLSNEQYF. For the CDR3, the DNA is TGTGCCAGCAGCTTAAGTAACGAGCAGTACTTC.

On this clonotype itself: A much larger clonotype is one base distant, so this may be a read error. The rearrangement uses TRBV12-3 or TRBV12-4 and TRBJ2-1, with 7 bases lining up with TRBD2. The V segment lost 11 bases and the J segment 8 bases; nucleotides outside the gene matches: 24. The CDR3 is 17 residues long. CDR3 nucleotide sequence: TGTGCCCGAGGCCATCCTGGGGGGGAGATGTACGGCGATGAGCAGTTCTTC. Translating gives CARGHPGGEMYGDEQFF.

On this clonotype: The CDR3 carries no conserved terminal phenylalanine or tryptophan, so it likely arises from a read error. The DNA is omitted, as the CDR3 cannot be located on it reliably, and the CDR3 follows TCRdb's listing. The chain uses TRBV3-1 and TRBJ1-1; the table's D call of TRBD1 was not tested on the DNA. The CDR3 length is 14 residues, termini included. CDR1 is LGHDT, CDR2 YNNKEL, per germline (reference sequence). CDR3 region: CASSPRAVDRVLRS.

The V and J genes are TRBV28 and TRBJ2-7, with D uncertain. This CDR3 region has 13 residues. Trimming took 1 base from V and 5 from J, leaving 9 bases between them. From germline, CDR1 is MDHEN and CDR2 SYDVKM. The chain's CDR3 is CASSLLQDDEQYF. CDR3 nucleotide sequence: TGTGCCAGCAGTTTATTGCAGGACGACGAGCAGTACTTC.

The chain recombines TRBV3-1 with TRBJ2-1; D is possibly TRBD1 (6 bases). CDR3 size: 13 residues. V shed 8 bases and J shed 8 bases, with 16 bases lying between them. From germline, CDR1 is LGHDT and CDR2 YNNKEL (reference sequence). The CDR3 DNA reads TGTGCCAGCCTGGACAGTTTATACGATGAGCAGTTCTTC. Translating it yields CASLDSLYDEQFF.

The genes are TRBV9 and TRBJ2-5, with 7 positions matching TRBD2. The CDR3 is made up of 17 amino acids. CDR1 is SGDLS and CDR2 is YYNGEE in the germline V gene. V trimming: 6 bases; J trimming: 11 bases; junction bases outside the gene matches: 25. The CDR3 loop reads CASTTLNLAGAPGLQYF. CDR3 DNA: TGTGCCAGCACCACCCTAAACCTGGCGGGAGCACCCGGACTTCAGTACTTC.

The chain has TRBV5-4 and TRBJ2-7; 7 bases map to TRBD2. The CDR3 runs 17 residues. Per the germline V gene, CDR1 is SGHNT and CDR2 is YYREEE (reference sequence). V was pared by 3 bases and J by 5 bases, with 17 bases of the junction left unmatched. The CDR3 DNA is TGTGCCAGCAGCTCCCGGGGAGGGGACGGAGGACTCCACGAGCAGTACTTC. Protein: CASSSRGGDGGLHEQYF.